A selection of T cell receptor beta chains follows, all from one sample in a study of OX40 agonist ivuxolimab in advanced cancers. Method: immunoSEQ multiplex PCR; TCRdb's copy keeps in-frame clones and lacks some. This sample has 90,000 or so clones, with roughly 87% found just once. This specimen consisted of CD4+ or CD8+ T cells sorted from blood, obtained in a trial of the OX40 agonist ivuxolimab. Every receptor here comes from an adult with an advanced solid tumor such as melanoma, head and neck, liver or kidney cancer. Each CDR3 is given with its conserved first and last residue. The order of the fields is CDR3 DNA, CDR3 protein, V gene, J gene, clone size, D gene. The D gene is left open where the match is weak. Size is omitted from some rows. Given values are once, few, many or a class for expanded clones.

CDR3nt: TGTGCCAGCAGCTCGATTCTCGGCACTGAAGCTTTCTTT
CDR3aa: CASSSILGTEAFF
v_gene: TRBV5-4
j_gene: TRBJ1-1
abundance: NA
d_gene: NA

CDR3nt: TGTGCCAGTAGTCCCCCGGGACCCGGCTTCTCTGGAAACACCATATATTTT
CDR3aa: CASSPPGPGFSGNTIYF
v_gene: TRBV19
j_gene: TRBJ1-3
abundance: NA
d_gene: NA

CDR3nt: TGTGCCAGCAGCCAAGGGGGCCGAAACATTCAGTACTTC
CDR3aa: CASSQGGRNIQYF
v_gene: TRBV7-3
j_gene: TRBJ2-4
abundance: NA
d_gene: TRBD1

CDR3nt: TGTGCCAGCAGTTGGTTCGGGGGAAGCACTGAAGCTTTCTTT
CDR3aa: CASSWFGGSTEAFF
v_gene: TRBV2
j_gene: TRBJ1-1
abundance: NA
d_gene: NA

CDR3nt: TGTGCCAGCAGCTCGACAGGGGGTCTTACTGAAGCTTTCTTT
CDR3aa: CASSSTGGLTEAFF
v_gene: TRBV11-1
j_gene: TRBJ1-1
abundance: NA
d_gene: TRBD1

CDR3nt: TGTGCCAGCAGGCTTCTTCCGGACACTGAAGCTTTCTTT
CDR3aa: CASRLLPDTEAFF
v_gene: TRBV7-2
j_gene: TRBJ1-1
abundance: NA
d_gene: NA

CDR3nt: TGCGCCAGCATACAGGGTCTGAACACTGAAGCTTTCTTT
CDR3aa: CASIQGLNTEAFF
v_gene: TRBV23-1
j_gene: TRBJ1-1
abundance: NA
d_gene: NA

CDR3nt: TGTGCCAGCATGTCGCCCGTTCAAGAGACCCAGTACTTC
CDR3aa: CASMSPVQETQYF
v_gene: TRBV28
j_gene: TRBJ2-5
abundance: NA
d_gene: NA

CDR3nt: TGTGCCAGCAGTTACGACTACCGAGGCTACACCTTC
CDR3aa: CASSYDYRGYTF
v_gene: TRBV6-5
j_gene: TRBJ1-2
abundance: NA
d_gene: NA

CDR3nt: TGTGCCTGGAGTGTACTCTTTACAGGGAGGGGCACTGAAGCTTTCTTT
CDR3aa: CAWSVLFTGRGTEAFF
v_gene: TRBV30
j_gene: TRBJ1-1
abundance: NA
d_gene: NA

CDR3nt: TGTGCCAGCAGCGTATCAGGGAGACGTCCCGGGGAGCTGTTTTTT
CDR3aa: CASSVSGRRPGELFF
v_gene: TRBV5-6
j_gene: TRBJ2-2
abundance: NA
d_gene: NA

CDR3nt: TGTGCCAGCAGCTTTTTAGGGAGCTCTGGGGCCAACGTCCTGACTTTC
CDR3aa: CASSFLGSSGANVLTF
v_gene: TRBV5-4
j_gene: TRBJ2-6
abundance: once
d_gene: NA

CDR3nt: TGTGCCAGCAGCTTAGCGGAGCAGCTACGAAACACCATATATTTT
CDR3aa: CASSLAEQLRNTIYF
v_gene: TRBV7-9
j_gene: TRBJ1-3
abundance: NA
d_gene: NA

CDR3nt: TGTGCCACCCGTGACAGGCAATGGACAGATACGCAGTATTTT
CDR3aa: CATRDRQWTDTQYF
v_gene: TRBV15
j_gene: TRBJ2-3
abundance: NA
d_gene: NA

CDR3nt: TGTGCCAGCAGAGTAGGGTTTCTAGCGGGGGAAGCCTACGAGCAGTACTTC
CDR3aa: CASRVGFLAGEAYEQYF
v_gene: TRBV7-2
j_gene: TRBJ2-7
abundance: NA
d_gene: TRBD2

CDR3nt: TGTGCCAGCAGCGAAGGGACAGGGACTTATGGCTACACCTTC
CDR3aa: CASSEGTGTYGYTF
v_gene: TRBV4-2
j_gene: TRBJ1-2
abundance: NA
d_gene: TRBD1

CDR3nt: TGTGCCAGTAGTAAGGGGCTTAATGAAAAACTGTTTTTT
CDR3aa: CASSKGLNEKLFF
v_gene: TRBV19
j_gene: TRBJ1-4
abundance: NA
d_gene: NA

CDR3nt: TGTGCCAGCAGCTTGTCTCCCAATCAGCCCCAGCATTTT
CDR3aa: CASSLSPNQPQHF
v_gene: TRBV7-2
j_gene: TRBJ1-5
abundance: NA
d_gene: NA

CDR3nt: TGCGCCAGCAGCCCCTTTCCTTCGGGAGGGGCGAGAGAGCAGTACTTC
CDR3aa: CASSPFPSGGAREQYF
v_gene: TRBV4-1
j_gene: TRBJ2-7
abundance: medium-sized
d_gene: TRBD2

CDR3nt: TGTGCCAGCAGCCAAACAGGCCTCCCAAAGGGAGAGACCCAGTACTTC
CDR3aa: CASSQTGLPKGETQYF
v_gene: TRBV14
j_gene: TRBJ2-5
abundance: NA
d_gene: NA

CDR3nt: TGTGCCAGCACTCAGAAGACTAGCGGGGGGGCGAACACCGGGGAGCTGTTTTTT
CDR3aa: CASTQKTSGGANTGELFF
v_gene: TRBV2
j_gene: TRBJ2-2
abundance: NA
d_gene: TRBD2

CDR3nt: TGTGCCAGCAGTTTCCTCGCAGTCCGACTCGGAGAGCAGTACTTC
CDR3aa: CASSFLAVRLGEQYF
v_gene: TRBV6-6
j_gene: TRBJ2-7
abundance: NA
d_gene: NA

CDR3nt: TGTGCCAGTAGTTCGTGGACTAGCGGGGCCACCGGGGAGCTGTTTTTT
CDR3aa: CASSSWTSGATGELFF
v_gene: TRBV19
j_gene: TRBJ2-2
abundance: NA
d_gene: TRBD2

CDR3nt: TGTGCCAGCAGTTACTTGAACACCGGGGAGCTGTTTTTT
CDR3aa: CASSYLNTGELFF
v_gene: TRBV27
j_gene: TRBJ2-2
abundance: NA
d_gene: NA

CDR3nt: TGCGCCAGCAGCGCGGGATCATGGCCTGAAGCTTTCTTT
CDR3aa: CASSAGSWPEAFF
v_gene: TRBV5-1
j_gene: TRBJ1-1
abundance: few
d_gene: NA

CDR3nt: TGCGCCAGCAGCCAAGATATCGGGGGGGAGACCCAGTACTTC
CDR3aa: CASSQDIGGETQYF
v_gene: TRBV4-3
j_gene: TRBJ2-5
abundance: NA
d_gene: TRBD2

CDR3nt: TGTGCCAGTAGAATGGACAGTGCGAACACTGAAGCTTTCTTT
CDR3aa: CASRMDSANTEAFF
v_gene: TRBV19
j_gene: TRBJ1-1
abundance: NA
d_gene: NA

CDR3nt: TGCGCCAGCAGCCAAGAAGGAGGGACTGAAGCTTTCTTT
CDR3aa: CASSQEGGTEAFF
v_gene: TRBV4-3
j_gene: TRBJ1-1
abundance: NA
d_gene: NA

CDR3nt: TGTGCCAGCAGTCCTCCCAGTGGGGGGCGCAGATCGGGCTACACCTTC
CDR3aa: CASSPPSGGRRSGYTF
v_gene: TRBV28
j_gene: TRBJ1-2
abundance: NA
d_gene: NA

CDR3nt: TGCAGCGTTGCCCTTGGGTCTAGAGGAAACACCATATATTTT
CDR3aa: CSVALGSRGNTIYF
v_gene: TRBV29-1
j_gene: TRBJ1-3
abundance: NA
d_gene: NA

CDR3nt: TGTGCCAGCAGCCCGGGACAGGGGGAATATGGCTACACCTTC
CDR3aa: CASSPGQGEYGYTF
v_gene: TRBV5-4
j_gene: TRBJ1-2
abundance: NA
d_gene: TRBD1

CDR3nt: TGTGCCAGTACTACTCCCACAGGGAGAAATACGCAGTATTTT
CDR3aa: CASTTPTGRNTQYF
v_gene: TRBV19
j_gene: TRBJ2-3
abundance: NA
d_gene: NA

CDR3nt: TGTGCCAGCAGGATAGAGGGGGGGGAGACCCAGTACTTC
CDR3aa: CASRIEGGETQYF
v_gene: TRBV11-2
j_gene: TRBJ2-5
abundance: NA
d_gene: NA

CDR3nt: TGTGCCACCAGCAGAGATCCCGGCAATCAGCCCCAGCATTTT
CDR3aa: CATSRDPGNQPQHF
v_gene: TRBV15
j_gene: TRBJ1-5
abundance: NA
d_gene: NA

CDR3nt: TGTGCCAGCAGCCAAGATCAGAAAAACATTCAGTACTTC
CDR3aa: CASSQDQKNIQYF
v_gene: TRBV14
j_gene: TRBJ2-4
abundance: NA
d_gene: NA

CDR3nt: TGTGCCAGCAGCTCAGAACAAGGGGGGCGGAAGAACACTGAAGCTTTCTTT
CDR3aa: CASSSEQGGRKNTEAFF
v_gene: TRBV11-3
j_gene: TRBJ1-1
abundance: NA
d_gene: NA

CDR3nt: TGTGCCAGCAGTAGAGCGGGACTCCCAAAAGGGACCCAGTACTTC
CDR3aa: CASSRAGLPKGTQYF
v_gene: TRBV6-5
j_gene: TRBJ2-5
abundance: NA
d_gene: TRBD2

CDR3nt: TGTGCCAGCAGCCAAGGGGGCTTGATCAAAAACATTCAGTACTTC
CDR3aa: CASSQGGLIKNIQYF
v_gene: TRBV14
j_gene: TRBJ2-4
abundance: NA
d_gene: NA

CDR3nt: TGTGCCAGCAGTTTAGCACCGGGACATTCTTACAATGAGCAGTTCTTC
CDR3aa: CASSLAPGHSYNEQFF
v_gene: TRBV28
j_gene: TRBJ2-1
abundance: NA
d_gene: NA